Below, 11 T cell receptor beta chains from the same sample are listed, as sequenced in a study of vaccination effects on CD4 cells after COVID-19. Antigen-specific CD4+ T cells were expanded (with viral peptide pools) by the ViraFEST assay ahead of sequencing. With about ten days of culture completed, CD4+ T cells were isolated. The individual was infected with SARS-CoV-2 between March and December 2020, as confirmed by PCR. Their cognate antigens are unknown. The protocol was immunoSEQ multiplex PCR, while the TCRdb copy is restricted to in-frame clones and leaves out a portion. The table lists 25,000 to 35,000 clones, 70% to 85% of them singletons. Sample: CD4+ T cells from PBMCs cultured with a peptide pool, taken before COVID-19 vaccination. The receptor source for this set is a human donor who had a prior SARS-CoV-2 infection.

The chain links TRBV7-9 to TRBJ2-1; D assignment may be TRBD1 or TRBD2 (6 bases each). V shed 4 bases and J shed 1 base, with 17 bases lying between them. This CDR3 is built from 17 residues. The germline V gene encodes CDR1 SEHNR and CDR2 FQNEAQ (reference sequence). This CDR3 reads CASSSGFRGRSYNEQFF. In nucleotides, the CDR3 is TGTGCCAGCAGCTCCGGATTCCGGGGGCGGTCCTACAATGAGCAGTTCTTC.

This clone was seen a handful of times. The chain is built from TRBV27 and TRBJ1-6; D is undetermined. The length of the CDR3 is 15 residues. The ends were cut back, 6 bases at V and 6 bases at J, with 15 bases in the middle. Germline CDR1 reads MNHEY; CDR2 reads SMNVEV (reference sequence). CDR3: CASRLRRQTNSPLHF. The CDR3 DNA reads TGTGCCAGCAGACTTCGCCGGCAGACTAATTCACCCCTCCACTTT.

The V gene is TRBV5-6, the J gene TRBJ2-5; D unresolved. The CDR3 totals 13 residues. Between the trimmed V and J ends, which lost 0 bases and 6 bases, there was a span of 9 bases. In germline, CDR1 is SGHDT, CDR2 YYEEEE. As DNA, the CDR3 is TGTGCCAGCAGCTTGGGTAGTTTGCAGACCCAGTACTTC. It yields the protein CASSLGSLQTQYF.

The J gene is TRBJ1-2, the V gene TRBV12-3 or TRBV12-4; D is possibly TRBD1 (6 bases). Trimming took off 3 bases at V and 7 bases at J, with 9 bases between the two ends. CDR3 length equals 12 residues. In nucleotides, the CDR3 is TGTGCCAGCAGTTTTAGGGGGGGTGGCTACACCTTC. Its translation is CASSFRGGGYTF.

The chain carries TRBV5-1 and TRBJ2-1; the D is unclear. The V end was cut by 0 bases, the J end by 3 bases, with 7 bases between. In germline, CDR1 is SGHRS, CDR2 YFSETQ. The CDR3 totals 14 residues. As DNA, the CDR3 is TGCGCCAGCAGCTTGGACACCCTCTACAATGAGCAGTTCTTC. Translated, it gives CASSLDTLYNEQFF.

This rearrangement joins TRBV5-1 to TRBJ2-6; 7 nucleotides agree with TRBD1. This CDR3 is built from 17 residues. Germline V CDR1 and CDR2: SGHRS, YFSETQ. V was clipped by 2 bases and J by 1 base; unmatched bases: 6. CDR3 in DNA: TGCGCCAGCAGCTTTGGGACAGTTATTTCTGGGGCCAACGTCCTGACTTTC. This translates into CASSFGTVISGANVLTF.

In this sample, this clone turned up a few times. The V and J genes are TRBV7-2 and TRBJ1-1; D is unresolved. Looked up from germline, CDR1 is SGHTA and CDR2 is FQGNSA. Trimming took off 2 bases at V and 4 bases at J, with 11 bases between the two ends. The CDR3 is 14 amino acids. CDR3 in amino acids: CASSLNPRFTEAFF. CDR3 DNA sequence: TGTGCCAGCAGCTTAAATCCGAGATTCACTGAAGCTTTCTTT.

This clone was counted only a few times. The rearrangement links TRBV7-9 to TRBJ1-2, with a possible D match to TRBD1 (6 bases). The CDR3 is made up of 13 amino acids. In germline, CDR1 is SEHNR, CDR2 FQNEAQ (reference sequence). Trimming stripped 4 bases from V and 10 bases from J, with 16 bases between. CDR3 coding DNA: TGTGCCAGCAGCTCTCCCCGACAGGCTGTCTACACCTTC. Amino acids: CASSSPRQAVYTF.

The gene calls are TRBV7-8 and TRBJ2-3; D unresolved. The CDR3 consists of 15 residues. Germline V gives CDR1 SGHVS, CDR2 FQNEAQ. V was trimmed by 3 bases and J by 3 bases, leaving 13 bases between them. CDR3 DNA sequence: TGTGCCAGCAGCTTCATAATAGCTCCAACAGATACGCAGTATTTT. Translation gives CASSFIIAPTDTQYF.

This clone showed up just a few times. The chain combines TRBV4-2 with TRBJ1-2; D might be TRBD1 (6 bases). With 0 bases removed from V and 6 bases from J, the gap between germline ends came to 11 bases. This CDR3 contains 14 residues. Germline CDR1 and CDR2: LGHNA and YNFKEQ. CDR3 loop: CASSQEGAGDGYTF. The CDR3 DNA reads as TGTGCCAGCAGCCAAGAAGGGGCAGGGGATGGCTACACCTTC.

This chain links TRBV3-1 (or the pseudogene TRBV3-2) with TRBJ1-5; tentatively, D is TRBD1 (6 bases). Trimming took off 4 bases at V and 2 bases at J, with 15 bases between the two ends. From germline, CDR1 is LGHDT and CDR2 YNNKEL (reference sequence). The CDR3 is 16 amino acids. The CDR3 protein is CASSRGLGARNQPQHF. The CDR3 bases are TGTGCCAGCAGCCGGGGGTTGGGGGCGCGCAATCAGCCCCAGCATTTT.